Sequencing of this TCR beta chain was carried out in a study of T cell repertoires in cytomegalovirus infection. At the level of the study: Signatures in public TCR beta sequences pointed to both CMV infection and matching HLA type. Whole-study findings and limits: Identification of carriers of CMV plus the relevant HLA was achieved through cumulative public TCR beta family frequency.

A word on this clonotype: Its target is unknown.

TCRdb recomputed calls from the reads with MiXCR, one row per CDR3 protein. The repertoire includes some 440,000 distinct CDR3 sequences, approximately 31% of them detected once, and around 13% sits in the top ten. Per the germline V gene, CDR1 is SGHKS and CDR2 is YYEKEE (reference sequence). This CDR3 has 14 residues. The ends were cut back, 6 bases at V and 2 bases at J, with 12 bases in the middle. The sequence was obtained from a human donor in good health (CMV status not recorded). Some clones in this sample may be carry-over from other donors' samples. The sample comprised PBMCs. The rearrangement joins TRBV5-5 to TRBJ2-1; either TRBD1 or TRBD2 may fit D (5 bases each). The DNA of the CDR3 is TGTGCCAGCACCCCTTGGGGGACCTACAATGAGCAGTTCTTC. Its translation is CASTPWGTYNEQFF.